The text below deals with one T cell receptor (beta chain). Its antigen remains unidentified. These data belong to a study of cytomegalovirus exposure and HLA in healthy donors. Background on the study: Among the roughly 400 genotyped donors, approximately 80% were placed in the Caucasian-associated ancestry cluster. The study, taken as a whole, reports: Among immune exposure information, only CMV serostatus was available. Using the classifier, cytomegalovirus status was reportedly diagnosed with high specificity and sensitivity. Further analysis, carried out later, found HLA-associated TCR beta chains more clonally expanded than equally common other chains.

The primer mix had 60 Vbeta and 13 Jbeta primers. Here immunoSEQ multiplex PCR was the method, and the copy in TCRdb shows in-frame clones only, minus some. In the table there are 80,000 or so clones, 70% to 85% of which are singletons. The junction had 5 bases not matched to a gene; V was cut back by 1 base and J by 2 bases. The CDR3 sequence is 15 residues long. Per germline, CDR1 SQVTM and CDR2 ANQGSEA. The sequence was obtained from a woman between 40 and 50 years old in good health and CMV-seronegative. This chain joins TRBV29-1 and TRBJ1-2, with 9 positions matching TRBD1. The sample taken for sequencing was PBMCs. The chain's CDR3 is CSVEARQGGNYGYTF. The CDR3 bases are TGCAGCGTTGAAGCCCGACAGGGGGGGAACTATGGCTACACCTTC.